One and the same sample provided the 17 T cell receptor beta chains below, sequenced in a study of blood T cell repertoires in COVID-19. The table came from immunoSEQ multiplex PCR; TCRdb's copy has only in-frame clones and leaves some out. The table lists 400,000 to 450,000 clones, 89% of them singletons, with around 1.5% in the top ten. Sequencing was carried out using peripheral blood. The source is a woman in her forties with COVID-19, enrolled during active disease.

This sequence joins TRBV7-8 and TRBJ1-1, with 7 bases that match TRBD1. The J segment lost 5 bases and the V segment lost 4 bases, leaving 19 bases of the junction unmatched. Germline assignment: CDR1 SGHVS and CDR2 FQNEAQ. The length of the CDR3 is 18 residues. The CDR3: CASSSRGAGGGMGTEAFF. The CDR3 bases are TGTGCCAGCAGCTCACGAGGGGCAGGGGGTGGTATGGGAACTGAAGCTTTCTTT.

The rearrangement uses TRBV7-9 and TRBJ1-5; D remains ambiguous. V gave up 5 bases and J gave up 2 bases, with 10 bases separating them. Germline V gives CDR1 SEHNR, CDR2 FQNEAQ (reference sequence). The CDR3 length is 14 residues. This CDR3 is CASSPEGGNQPQHF. CDR3 DNA: TGTGCCAGCAGCCCCGAGGGTGGCAATCAGCCCCAGCATTTT.

The rearrangement links TRBV2 to TRBJ2-7; D may be TRBD2 (6 bases). V shed 4 bases and J shed 4 bases, with 11 bases lying between them. Germline-derived CDR1 and CDR2 are SNHLY and FYNNEI. CDR3 length: 13 amino acids. The DNA for the CDR3 is TGTGCCAGCAGTGCCACTCGGGGGTACGAGCAGTACTTC. As protein: CASSATRGYEQYF.

V and J are TRBV19 and TRBJ2-2; 12 nucleotides line up with TRBD1. Trimming at V came to 7 bases and at J to 3 bases, leaving 9 bases not matched to a gene. Germline V gene data show CDR1 as LNHDA and CDR2 as SQIVND (reference sequence). The CDR3 runs 17 residues. The CDR3 DNA reads TGTGCCAGTATAAAGGGGACAGGGGGCTCGTACACCGGGGAGCTGTTTTTT. Encoded protein: CASIKGTGGSYTGELFF.

The chain joins TRBV27 to TRBJ1-1; no firm D call. Germline lookup yields CDR1 MNHEY and CDR2 SMNVEV (reference sequence). The CDR3 extends over 12 amino acids. Trimming removed 10 bases at V and 3 bases at J, with 12 bases between. The CDR3 protein is CATPAVDTEAFF. The CDR3 DNA reads as TGTGCCACTCCAGCGGTGGACACTGAAGCTTTCTTT.

V usage is TRBV5-1 and J usage is TRBJ2-1, with TRBD2 matching 16 bases. Germline values: CDR1 SGHRS, CDR2 YFSETQ. After removal of 3 bases from V and 7 bases from J, the junction contained 4 bases not matched to a gene. The CDR3 is 16 residues long. The CDR3 region is CASSWGLAGGRNEQFF. The CDR3 coding sequence is TGCGCCAGCAGCTGGGGACTAGCGGGGGGGCGAAATGAGCAGTTCTTC.

This clone was picked up one time. The chain has TRBV9 and TRBJ2-3; D is possibly TRBD2 (5 bases). The CDR3 consists of 14 residues. Looked up from germline, CDR1 is SGDLS and CDR2 is YYNGEE. The V and J ends lost 4 bases and 7 bases respectively, with 16 bases between them. The chain's CDR3 is CASSTRGPGNTQYF. Written as DNA, the CDR3 is TGTGCCAGCAGCACCCGTGGCCCCGGGAATACGCAGTATTTT. The full variable domain, in which reference TRBV9 and TRBJ2-3 provide the parts outside the CDR3, is DSGVTQTPKHLITATGQRVTLRCSPRSGDLSVYWYQQSLDQGLQFLIQYYNGEERAKGNILERFSAQQFPDLHSELNLSSLELGDSALYFCASSTRGPGNTQYFGPGTRLTVL.

This chain connects TRBV6-1 to TRBJ2-1; 12 bases are a match to TRBD2. With V trimmed by 2 bases and J by 4 bases, 0 bases remained unmatched. The germline CDR1 and CDR2 sequences are MNHNS and SASEGT. The CDR3 is 15 residues long. CDR3 sequence: CASSELAGGYNEQFF. In DNA form, the CDR3 reads TGTGCCAGCAGTGAACTAGCGGGAGGGTACAATGAGCAGTTCTTC.

The chain uses TRBV4-1 and TRBJ1-4; a possible D gene is TRBD1 (6 bases). Trimming took off 1 base at V and 4 bases at J, with 19 bases between the two ends. Germline assignment: CDR1 MGHRA and CDR2 YSYEKL. The CDR3 totals 18 residues. In DNA, the CDR3 is TGCGCCAGCAGCCAAGGCCTCCTTGGACAGTTGAATAATGAAAAACTGTTTTTT. Its protein is CASSQGLLGQLNNEKLFF.

The V call is TRBV19, the J call TRBJ2-3; 8 bases fit TRBD2. Per the germline V gene, CDR1 is LNHDA and CDR2 is SQIVND (reference sequence). The CDR3 spans 20 residues. V shed 7 bases and J 0 bases; nucleotides not matched to a gene: 21. Written as DNA, the CDR3 is TGTGCCAGTACCCAATATTGGGTCAACAGCGGGGGCCTTAGCACAGATACGCAGTATTTT. Translated, it gives CASTQYWVNSGGLSTDTQYF.

V usage is TRBV5-4 and J usage is TRBJ2-2; D is uncertain. There are 16 residues in the CDR3. Germline V lookup: CDR1 SGHNT, CDR2 YYREEE (reference sequence). V was clipped by 4 bases and J by 0 bases, with 13 bases between them. The CDR3 here is CASSPRSLANTGELFF. The CDR3 DNA reads as TGTGCCAGCAGCCCTCGTTCCCTAGCGAACACCGGGGAGCTGTTTTTT.

The chain is built from TRBV6-2 or TRBV6-3 and TRBJ2-7; a weak D match, TRBD1 (7 bases). V lost 2 bases to trimming and J lost 7 bases, with 21 bases between them. The CDR3 covers 16 residues. CDR1 and CDR2 (germline): MNHEY, SVGEGT. In nucleotides, the CDR3 is TGTGCCAGCAGTTACCACAGCGACAGGGCGGCGGGAGAGCAGTACTTC. It is translated as CASSYHSDRAAGEQYF.

This chain uses TRBV19 with TRBJ1-4; 10 nucleotides line up with TRBD1. The V gene's germline CDR1 is LNHDA and CDR2 SQIVND (reference sequence). Trimming at V came to 5 bases and at J to 7 bases, leaving 7 bases not matched to a gene. This CDR3 has 15 amino acids. The CDR3 DNA follows: TGTGCCAGTAGTTCGATCGGGACAGGGGCTGAAAAACTGTTTTTT. Translated, it gives CASSSIGTGAEKLFF.

The chain recombines TRBV6-6 with TRBJ1-5; 11 bases fit TRBD1. From germline, CDR1 is MNHNY and CDR2 SVGAGI (reference sequence). The CDR3 covers 17 residues. V trimming: 5 bases; J trimming: 1 base; junction bases outside the gene matches: 7. The CDR3 bases are TGTGCCAGCAGTCCCGGGACAGGGGGTGGGAGCAATCAGCCCCAGCATTTT. This sequence encodes CASSPGTGGGSNQPQHF.

This chain links TRBV29-1 with TRBJ2-5; D unresolved. This CDR3 has 11 residues. Germline lookup yields CDR1 SQVTM and CDR2 ANQGSEA. With 6 bases removed from V and 5 bases from J, the gap between germline ends came to 10 bases. The CDR3 is CSVAVAETQYF. DNA for the CDR3: TGCAGCGTGGCGGTGGCCGAGACCCAGTACTTC. The full variable domain, completed using reference TRBV29-1 and TRBJ2-5, is SAVISQKPSRDICQRGTSLTIQCQVDSQVTMMFWYRQQPGQSLTLIATANQGSEATYESGFVIDKFPISRPNLTFSTLTVSNMSPEDSSIYLCSVAVAETQYFGPGTRLLVL.

This chain links TRBV7-2 with TRBJ1-1; D gene ambiguous. The CDR3 has 14 amino acids. Trimming shortened V by 5 bases and J by 3 bases, and 13 bases separated the two germline ends. Germline V gene lookup returns CDR1 SGHTA and CDR2 FQGNSA. CDR3 sequence (DNA): TGTGCCAGCAGCCCACGGGGAATAGACACTGAAGCTTTCTTT. It translates to CASSPRGIDTEAFF.

The gene calls are TRBV5-1 and TRBJ2-1; 13 positions agree with TRBD2. The CDR3 consists of 15 residues. The V and J ends lost 4 bases and 9 bases, in that order; junction bases with no gene match: 7. CDR1 is SGHRS, CDR2 YFSETQ, per germline. The chain's CDR3 is CASSNRTSGSGEQFF. The DNA for the CDR3 is TGCGCCAGCAGCAACCGGACTAGCGGGAGCGGTGAGCAGTTCTTC.